This T cell receptor (beta chain) originates from a study of OX40 agonist ivuxolimab in advanced cancers. The study in broad terms: Ivuxolimab, which targeted the costimulatory receptor OX40 (CD134), was an agonistic, fully human IgG2 monoclonal antibody. Intravenous ivuxolimab was administered to patients every 2 weeks at six dose levels: 0.01, 0.1, 0.3, 1.5, 3 and 10 mg/kg. Of the 52 patients in dose escalation, 19 had hepatocellular carcinoma, some 15 had melanoma, 9 had renal cell carcinoma and 9 had head and neck cancer. In the dose-escalation cohort, 65% to 90% of patients were male, and the mean age was around 60 years, with a range of roughly 20 to 80. Patients were allowed to have had prior anti-PD-1, anti-PD-L1 or anti-CTLA-4 therapy, and around 40% of the dose-escalation patients had previously received checkpoint inhibitors. Three dose-escalation patients achieved partial responses, one with hepatocellular carcinoma and two with cutaneous melanoma. Peripheral TCRbeta sequencing was intended to test whether TCR sequence diversity was altered and clonal T-cell expansion was caused by ivuxolimab. The monotherapy dose-escalation portion (N of about 50 patients) of the phase I ivuxolimab trial is reported in the paper.

For this clone: The specificity of this receptor is unknown. No quality values exist for individual bases; no much larger clone is one base distant.

Overall study outcomes, separate from this receptor: Low levels of normalized T-cell clonal expansion were also seen in some patients who did not respond. On average, CD8+ T cells showed more expanded clones than CD4+ T cells after ivuxolimab. Antigen specificity was not determined for the clonally expanded peripheral T cells. At doses from 0.1 to 3.0 mg/kg, clonal expansion was seen in both CD4+ and CD8+ blood T cells between baseline and week 6. In the 0.1-3.0 mg/kg groups, partial responders had among the lowest normalized peripheral clonal expansion, particularly in CD8+ T cells.

The trial excluded patients who had a history of autoimmune disease or who were on systemic immunosuppression. Peripheral blood for TCR sequencing was drawn from every dose cohort at baseline, at cycle 4 day 1 and at cycle 7 day 1. The samples were drawn from a first-in-human, open-label, multicenter phase I dose-escalation trial of ivuxolimab. Adults with locally advanced or metastatic head and neck squamous cell, hepatocellular, melanoma or renal cell carcinoma were enrolled in the trial. Before TCR sequencing, CD4+ and CD8+ T cells were separately sorted from peripheral blood. The junction carries 18 bases between V and J, which are trimmed by 4 bases and 2 bases respectively. Taken from cysteine to phenylalanine, the CDR3 has 16 residues. CDR3 DNA is the only sequence kept; it has 48 bases, read in frame from the first base. The germline V gene supplies CDR1 SGHRS and CDR2 YFSETQ. Genomic DNA was isolated from the sorted cells so that the TCRbeta CDR3 region could be sequenced. TCRbeta CDR3 regions were sequenced using the immunoSEQ Assay. The table comes from immuneACCESS by way of TCRdb, which keeps in-frame sequences with V and J called. Part of the clones is missing from these tables; in studies checked, under half for an unresolved V gene and the rest for unknown reasons. A total of approximately 37,000 clones appear in this sample, 84% of them only once. Together, the top ten hold around 1.9% of the sample.

Sequenced material: CD4+ or CD8+ T cells sorted from blood, taken in a trial of the OX40 agonist ivuxolimab. This clonotype was sampled from an adult with an advanced solid tumor such as melanoma, head and neck, liver or kidney cancer. The rearranged chain carries TRBV5-1 and TRBJ1-2; D gene: possibly TRBD1, on 5 matching bases. In nucleotide form, the sequence is TGCGCCAGCAGCGGGGACCTCGGACGGGAGAACTATGGCTACACCTTC. Translated, it gives CASSGDLGRENYGYTF.